This is a list of T cell receptor beta chains from one sample in a study of metastatic and nonmetastatic thyroid tumors. Using MiXCR, TCRdb reanalyzed the PCR reads. The sample includes tens of thousands of clones, approximately 24% seen only once; the top ten take approximately 16%. What was sequenced was blood. The receptor source for this set is a male donor with papillary thyroid cancer or a benign thyroid nodule (not recorded which). Some clones in this sample may be carry-over from other donors' samples. CDR3s include the opening cysteine and the closing phenylalanine or tryptophan. The order of the fields is CDR3 length, J gene, V gene, CDR3 protein.

15	TRBJ2-7	TRBV6-5	CASSYSRTGGYEQYF
13	TRBJ1-5	TRBV12-3/TRBV12-4	CASSFGEVQPQHF
15	TRBJ2-7	TRBV6-5	CASSYRTGGSYEQYF
15	TRBJ1-4	TRBV11-3	CASSPRTGAYEKLFF
15	TRBJ2-5	TRBV6-1	CASSPGTSGRETQYF
15	TRBJ1-5	TRBV4-1	CASSQVLGQGQPQHF
11	TRBJ1-1	TRBV20-1	CSAPVDTDAFF
14	TRBJ2-1	TRBV5-1	CASRAGGPYNEQFF
14	TRBJ1-2	TRBV20-1	CSAFEGTKFYGYTF
15	TRBJ2-2	TRBV20-1	CSARGGSRDTGELFF
14	TRBJ2-1	TRBV10-2	CASSGLDVGYEQFF
15	TRBJ2-1	TRBV7-9	CASSLWASGSNEQFF
15	TRBJ1-1	TRBV20-1	CSASSREQGRAEAFF
13	TRBJ2-7	TRBV6-1	CAIRHVESYEQYF